This T cell receptor (beta chain) originates from a study of blood T cell repertoires in COVID-19. Study-wide context: Italy, Spain and the United States were the sources of the convalescent and acute COVID-19 samples. From T cells, B-cell-depleted T cells, or PBMCs came the material, which was cDNA or gDNA.

Ages ranged from roughly 18 to 100 years, with residence in approximately 23 US areas. Using immunoSEQ multiplex PCR, the repertoire was profiled, and TCRdb retains in-frame clones only, with some absent. The data contain about 380,000 clones, roughly 91% of them singletons. From germline, CDR1 is SGHAT and CDR2 FQNNGV. The V and J ends lost 1 base and 1 base, in that order; junction bases with no gene match: 2. This CDR3 comprises 18 residues. The TCR originated in a young woman who had recovered from COVID-19. The chain is built from TRBV11-2 and TRBJ2-2, with 14 bases matching TRBD2. The sample comprised PBMCs or T cells enriched from blood (not recorded which). The CDR3 DNA is TGTGCCAGCAGCTTAGGGACTAGCGGGGGGAGGAACACCGGGGAGCTGTTTTTT. Protein sequence: CASSLGTSGGRNTGELFF.